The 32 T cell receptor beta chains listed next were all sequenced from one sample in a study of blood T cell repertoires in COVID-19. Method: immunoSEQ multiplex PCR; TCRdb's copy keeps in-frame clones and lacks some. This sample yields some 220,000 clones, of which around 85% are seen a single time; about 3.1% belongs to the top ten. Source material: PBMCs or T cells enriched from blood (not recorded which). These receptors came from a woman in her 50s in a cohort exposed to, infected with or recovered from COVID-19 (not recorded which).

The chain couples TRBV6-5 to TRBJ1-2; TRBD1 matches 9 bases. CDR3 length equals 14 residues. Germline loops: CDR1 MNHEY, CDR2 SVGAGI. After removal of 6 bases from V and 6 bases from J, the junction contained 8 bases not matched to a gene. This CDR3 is CASSTTTGGHGYTF. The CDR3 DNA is TGTGCCAGCAGCACCACCACAGGGGGCCATGGCTACACCTTC.

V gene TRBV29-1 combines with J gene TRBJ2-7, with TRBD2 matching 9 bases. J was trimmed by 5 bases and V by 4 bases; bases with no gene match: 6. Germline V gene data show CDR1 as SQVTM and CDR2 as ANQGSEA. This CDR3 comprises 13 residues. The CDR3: CSVGSASGDEQYF. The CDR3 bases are TGCAGCGTTGGGTCGGCTAGCGGGGACGAGCAGTACTTC.

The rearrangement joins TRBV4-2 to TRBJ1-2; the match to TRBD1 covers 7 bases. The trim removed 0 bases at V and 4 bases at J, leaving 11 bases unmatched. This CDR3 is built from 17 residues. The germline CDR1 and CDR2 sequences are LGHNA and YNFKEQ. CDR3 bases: TGTGCCAGCAGCCAAGATGAGGCAGGGGGGAATGTCTATGGCTACACCTTC. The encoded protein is CASSQDEAGGNVYGYTF.

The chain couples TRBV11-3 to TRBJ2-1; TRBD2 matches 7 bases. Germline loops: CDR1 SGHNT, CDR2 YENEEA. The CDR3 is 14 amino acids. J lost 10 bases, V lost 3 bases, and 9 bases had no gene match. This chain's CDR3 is CASSFLGGGAEQFF. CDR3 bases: TGTGCCAGCAGCTTTCTGGGCGGGGGAGCGGAGCAGTTCTTC.

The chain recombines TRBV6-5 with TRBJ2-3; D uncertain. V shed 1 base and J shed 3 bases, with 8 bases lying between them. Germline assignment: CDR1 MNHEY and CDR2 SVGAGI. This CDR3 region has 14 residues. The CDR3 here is CASSYYPGTDTQYF. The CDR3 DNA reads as TGTGCCAGCAGTTACTACCCCGGGACAGATACGCAGTATTTT.

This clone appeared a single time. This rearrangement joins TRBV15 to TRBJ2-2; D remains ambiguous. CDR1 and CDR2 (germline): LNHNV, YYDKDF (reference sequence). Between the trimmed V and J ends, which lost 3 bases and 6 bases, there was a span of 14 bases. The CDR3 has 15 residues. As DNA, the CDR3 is TGTGCCACCAGCAGCCGGGTCATCATGGCCGGGGAGCTGTTTTTT. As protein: CATSSRVIMAGELFF. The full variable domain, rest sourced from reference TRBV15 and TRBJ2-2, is DAMVIQNPRYQVTQFGKPVTLSCSQTLNHNVMYWYQQKSSQAPKLLFHYYDKDFNNEADTPDNFQSRRPNTSFCFLDIRSPGLGDTAMYLCATSSRVIMAGELFFGEGSRLTVL.

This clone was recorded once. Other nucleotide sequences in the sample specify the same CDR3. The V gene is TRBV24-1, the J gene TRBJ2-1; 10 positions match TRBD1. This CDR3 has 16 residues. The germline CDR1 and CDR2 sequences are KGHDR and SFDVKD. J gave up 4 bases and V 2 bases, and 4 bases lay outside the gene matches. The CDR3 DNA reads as TGTGCCACCAGTGATTCAGGACAGGGGGGGTACAATGAGCAGTTCTTC. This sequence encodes CATSDSGQGGYNEQFF.

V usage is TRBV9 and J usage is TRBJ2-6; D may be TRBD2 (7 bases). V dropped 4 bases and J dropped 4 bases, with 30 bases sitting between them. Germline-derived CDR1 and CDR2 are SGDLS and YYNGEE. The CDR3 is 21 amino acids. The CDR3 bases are TGTGCCAGCAGCCCAACCTGGGGGGGCGGGGACCCTCTAGGGGGGGCCAACGTCCTGACTTTC. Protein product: CASSPTWGGGDPLGGANVLTF.

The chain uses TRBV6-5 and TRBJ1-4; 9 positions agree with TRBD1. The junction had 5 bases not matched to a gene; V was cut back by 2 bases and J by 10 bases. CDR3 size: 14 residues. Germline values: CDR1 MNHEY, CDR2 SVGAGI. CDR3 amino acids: CASSYGTGTGKLFF. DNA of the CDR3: TGTGCCAGCAGTTACGGGACAGGGACCGGAAAACTGTTTTTT.

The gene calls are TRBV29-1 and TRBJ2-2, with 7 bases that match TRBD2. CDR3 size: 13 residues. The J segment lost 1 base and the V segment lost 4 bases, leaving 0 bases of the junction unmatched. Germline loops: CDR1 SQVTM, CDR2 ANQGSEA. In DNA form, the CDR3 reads TGCAGCGTTGTAGCGGGGAACACCGGGGAGCTGTTTTTT. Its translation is CSVVAGNTGELFF.

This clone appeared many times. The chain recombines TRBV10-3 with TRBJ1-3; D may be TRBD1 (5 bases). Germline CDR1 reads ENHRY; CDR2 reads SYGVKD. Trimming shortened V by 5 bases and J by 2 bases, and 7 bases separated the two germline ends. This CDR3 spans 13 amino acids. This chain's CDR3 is CAISRGTGNTIYF. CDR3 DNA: TGTGCCATCAGTAGGGGAACTGGAAACACCATATATTTT.

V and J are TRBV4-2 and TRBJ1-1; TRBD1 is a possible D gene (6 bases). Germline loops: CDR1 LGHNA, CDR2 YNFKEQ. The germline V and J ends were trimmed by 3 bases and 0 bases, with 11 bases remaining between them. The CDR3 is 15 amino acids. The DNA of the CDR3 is TGTGCCAGCAGCCACCAGGGGAGGGTGAACACTGAAGCTTTCTTT. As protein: CASSHQGRVNTEAFF.

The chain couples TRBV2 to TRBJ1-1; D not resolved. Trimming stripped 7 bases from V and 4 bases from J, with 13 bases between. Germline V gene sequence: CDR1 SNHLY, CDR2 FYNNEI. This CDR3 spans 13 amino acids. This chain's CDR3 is CASTPLTGTEAFF. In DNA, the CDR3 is TGTGCCAGCACCCCTCTGACGGGCACTGAAGCTTTCTTT.

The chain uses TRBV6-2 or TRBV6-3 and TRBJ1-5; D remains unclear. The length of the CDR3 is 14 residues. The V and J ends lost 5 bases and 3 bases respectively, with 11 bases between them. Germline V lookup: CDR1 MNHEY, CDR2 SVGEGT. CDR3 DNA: TGTGCCAGCAGTAAACTGGGCACCAATCAGCCCCAGCATTTT. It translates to CASSKLGTNQPQHF.

The CDR3, as DNA: TGCGCCAGCAGCCAGGGATCGACAGCTTCTAACTATGGCTACACCTTC. Protein: CASSQGSTASNYGYTF. The V gene is TRBV4-1, the J gene TRBJ1-2, with D possibly matching TRBD1 (5 bases). The germline V and J ends were trimmed by 3 bases and 0 bases, with 14 bases remaining between them. Germline CDR1 and CDR2: MGHRA and YSYEKL. The CDR3 has 16 amino acids.

The CDR3 nucleotides read TGTGCCAGCAGCTTGGCCCCTGGGGGGACCGGGGAGCTGTTTTTT. This codes for CASSLAPGGTGELFF. The chain has TRBV5-6 and TRBJ2-2, with a weak D call TRBD2 (6 bases). The CDR3 spans 15 residues. V was shortened by 0 bases and J by 5 bases, with 11 bases between the two germline ends. The germline CDR1 and CDR2 sequences are SGHDT and YYEEEE.

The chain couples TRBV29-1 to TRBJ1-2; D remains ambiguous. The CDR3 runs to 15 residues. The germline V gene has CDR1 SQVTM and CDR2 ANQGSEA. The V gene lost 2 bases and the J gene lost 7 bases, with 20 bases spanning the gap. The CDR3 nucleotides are TGCAGCGTTGAATTAGGTGCACTAGTAGTATCTGGCTACACCTTC. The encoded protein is CSVELGALVVSGYTF.

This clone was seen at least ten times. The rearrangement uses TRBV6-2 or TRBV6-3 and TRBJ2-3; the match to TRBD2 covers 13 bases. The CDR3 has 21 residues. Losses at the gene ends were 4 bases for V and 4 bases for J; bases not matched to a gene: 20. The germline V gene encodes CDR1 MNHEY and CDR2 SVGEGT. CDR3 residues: CASSSSPLLTGTSGASDTQYF. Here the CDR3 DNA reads TGTGCCAGCAGTTCCAGCCCTTTATTGACCGGGACTAGCGGGGCCTCAGATACGCAGTATTTT.

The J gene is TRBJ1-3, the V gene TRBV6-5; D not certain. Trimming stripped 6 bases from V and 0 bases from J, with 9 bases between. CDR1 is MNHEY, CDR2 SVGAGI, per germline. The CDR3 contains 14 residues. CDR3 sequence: CASRRANSGNTIYF. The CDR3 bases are TGTGCCAGCAGGAGGGCAAACTCTGGAAACACCATATATTTT.

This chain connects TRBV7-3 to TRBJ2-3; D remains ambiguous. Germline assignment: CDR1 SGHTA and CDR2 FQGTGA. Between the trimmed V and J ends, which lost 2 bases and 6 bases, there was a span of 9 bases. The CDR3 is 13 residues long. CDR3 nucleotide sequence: TGTGCCAGCAGCTTAGAGTTACTGGATACGCAGTATTTT. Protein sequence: CASSLELLDTQYF.

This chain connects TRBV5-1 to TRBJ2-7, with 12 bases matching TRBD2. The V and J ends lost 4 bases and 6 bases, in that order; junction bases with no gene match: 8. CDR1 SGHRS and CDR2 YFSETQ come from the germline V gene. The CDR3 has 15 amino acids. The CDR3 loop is CASSASSGGAPEQYF. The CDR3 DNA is TGCGCCAGCAGCGCGTCTAGCGGGGGGGCCCCCGAGCAGTACTTC.

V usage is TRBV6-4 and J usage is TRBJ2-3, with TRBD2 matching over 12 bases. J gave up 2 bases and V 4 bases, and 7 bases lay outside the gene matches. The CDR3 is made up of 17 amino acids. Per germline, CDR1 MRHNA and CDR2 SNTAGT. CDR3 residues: CASSGLLAGGLTDTQYF. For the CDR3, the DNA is TGTGCCAGCAGTGGATTACTAGCGGGGGGCCTCACAGATACGCAGTATTTT.

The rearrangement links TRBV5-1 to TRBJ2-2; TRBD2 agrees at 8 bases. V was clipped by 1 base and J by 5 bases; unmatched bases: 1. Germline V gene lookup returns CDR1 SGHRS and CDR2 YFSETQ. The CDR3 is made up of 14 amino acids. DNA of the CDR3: TGCGCCAGCAGCTTGAGCGGGGGAACCGGGGAGCTGTTTTTT. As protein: CASSLSGGTGELFF. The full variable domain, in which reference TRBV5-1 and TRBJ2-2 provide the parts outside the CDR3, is KAGVTQTPRYLIKTRGQQVTLSCSPISGHRSVSWYQQTPGQGLQFLFEYFSETQRNKGNFPGRFSGRQFSNSRSEMNVSTLELGDSALYLCASSLSGGTGELFFGEGSRLTVL.

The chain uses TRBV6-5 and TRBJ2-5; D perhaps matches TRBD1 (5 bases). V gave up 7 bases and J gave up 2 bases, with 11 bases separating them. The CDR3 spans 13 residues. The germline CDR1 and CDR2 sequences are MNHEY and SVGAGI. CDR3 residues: CASTQGNQETQYF. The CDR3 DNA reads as TGTGCCAGCACCCAGGGAAATCAAGAGACCCAGTACTTC.

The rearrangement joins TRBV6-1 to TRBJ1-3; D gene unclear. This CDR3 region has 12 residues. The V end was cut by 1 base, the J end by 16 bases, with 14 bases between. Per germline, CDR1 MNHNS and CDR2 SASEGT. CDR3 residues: CASSEVGGQTYF. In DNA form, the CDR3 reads TGTGCCAGCAGTGAAGTCGGCGGGCAGACGTATTTT.

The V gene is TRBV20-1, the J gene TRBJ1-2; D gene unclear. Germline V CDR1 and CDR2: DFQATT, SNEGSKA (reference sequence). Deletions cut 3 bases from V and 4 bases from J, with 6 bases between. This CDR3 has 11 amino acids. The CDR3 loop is CSARATYGYTF. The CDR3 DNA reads TGCAGTGCTAGGGCAACCTATGGCTACACCTTC.

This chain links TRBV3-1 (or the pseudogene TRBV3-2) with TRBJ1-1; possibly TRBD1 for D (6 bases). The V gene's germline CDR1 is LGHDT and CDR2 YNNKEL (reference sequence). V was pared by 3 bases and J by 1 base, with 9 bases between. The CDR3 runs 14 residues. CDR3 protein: CASSHGQRNTEAFF. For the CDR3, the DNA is TGTGCCAGCAGCCATGGACAGCGGAACACTGAAGCTTTCTTT.

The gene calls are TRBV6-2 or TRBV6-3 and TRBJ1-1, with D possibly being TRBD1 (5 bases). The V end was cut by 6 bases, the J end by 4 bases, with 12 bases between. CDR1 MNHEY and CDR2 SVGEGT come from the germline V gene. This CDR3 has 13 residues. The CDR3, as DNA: TGTGCCAGCAGCCCGGGGGGGGGCACTGAAGCTTTCTTT. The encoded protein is CASSPGGGTEAFF.

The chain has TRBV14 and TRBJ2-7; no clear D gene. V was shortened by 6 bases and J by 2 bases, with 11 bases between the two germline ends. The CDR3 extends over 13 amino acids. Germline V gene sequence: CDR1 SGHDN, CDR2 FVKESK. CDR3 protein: CASSLQTTYEQYF. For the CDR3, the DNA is TGTGCCAGCAGTCTCCAGACAACCTACGAGCAGTACTTC. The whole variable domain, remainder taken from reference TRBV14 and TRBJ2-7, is EAGVTQFPSHSVIEKGQTVTLRCDPISGHDNLYWYRRVMGKEIKFLLHFVKESKQDESGMPNNRFLAERTGGTYSTLKVQPAELEDSGVYFCASSLQTTYEQYFGPGTRLTVT.

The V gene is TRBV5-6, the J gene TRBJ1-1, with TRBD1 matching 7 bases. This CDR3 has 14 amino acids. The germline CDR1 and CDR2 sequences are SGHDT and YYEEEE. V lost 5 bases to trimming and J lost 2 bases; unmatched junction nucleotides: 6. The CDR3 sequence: CASRPGQRNTEAFF. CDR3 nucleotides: TGTGCCAGCAGGCCGGGACAGAGAAACACTGAAGCTTTCTTT.

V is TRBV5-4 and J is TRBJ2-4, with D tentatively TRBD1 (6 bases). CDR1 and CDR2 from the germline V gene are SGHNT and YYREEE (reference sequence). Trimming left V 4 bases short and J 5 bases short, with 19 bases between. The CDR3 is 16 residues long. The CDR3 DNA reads TGTGCCAGCAGCACGCAAACCAGGGGTCGGCAAAACATTCAGTACTTC. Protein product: CASSTQTRGRQNIQYF.

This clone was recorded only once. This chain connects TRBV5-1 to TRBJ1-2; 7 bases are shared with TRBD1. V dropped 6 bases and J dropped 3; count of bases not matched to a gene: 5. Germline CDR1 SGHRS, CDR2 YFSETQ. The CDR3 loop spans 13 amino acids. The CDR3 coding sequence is TGCGCCAGCACCCTCGGGACAGACTATGGCTACACCTTC. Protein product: CASTLGTDYGYTF.